What follows are 21 T cell receptor beta chains derived from one specimen sequenced in a study of beta chain features in type 1 diabetes. Sequenced material consisted of expressed TCRB transcripts (all of the isolated RNA was reverse transcribed). Measured with immunoSEQ multiplex PCR; TCRdb has only the in-frame clones, and not every one. The profile shows about 900,000 clones, about a sixth of them singletons. The sample was naive CD4+ T cells from blood. Receptors originate from a woman between 18 and 29 years old in good health.

This chain connects TRBV7-8 to TRBJ1-2, with TRBD1 identical over 7 bases. The trim removed 1 base at V and 8 bases at J, leaving 4 bases unmatched. The CDR3 has 13 amino acids. Germline assignment: CDR1 SGHVS and CDR2 FQNEAQ. This chain's CDR3 is CASSLGQGEGYTF. CDR3 bases: TGTGCCAGCAGCTTAGGACAGGGTGAGGGCTACACCTTC.

The chain employs TRBV6-6 and TRBJ2-7; D is perhaps TRBD1 (5 bases). The CDR3 length is 15 residues. The V gene's germline CDR1 is MNHNY and CDR2 SVGAGI (reference sequence). V was trimmed by 1 base and J by 4 bases, leaving 14 bases between them. CDR3 amino acids: CASSYYPDTKYEQYF. The CDR3 bases are TGTGCCAGCAGTTACTATCCGGACACCAAGTACGAGCAGTACTTC.

The chain carries TRBV6-4 and TRBJ2-2, with TRBD2 matching 9 bases. Germline V gene lookup returns CDR1 MRHNA and CDR2 SNTAGT. Trimming removed 5 bases from V and 6 bases from J; junction bases left unmatched: 7. This CDR3 is 15 amino acids long. DNA for the CDR3: TGTGCCAGCAGTCTTAGCGGGAGTGCGGCCGGGGAGCTGTTTTTT. Translated, it gives CASSLSGSAAGELFF.

This clone has more than one count but fewer than ten. The chain is built from TRBV28 and TRBJ1-5; tentatively, D is TRBD1 (5 bases). V lost 5 bases and J 3 bases, leaving 14 bases between the germline ends. The CDR3 runs to 15 residues. Per the germline V gene, CDR1 is MDHEN and CDR2 is SYDVKM. The DNA of the CDR3 is TGTGCCAGCAGTCCGATAGACAGAGCCAATCAGCCCCAGCATTTT. Its protein is CASSPIDRANQPQHF.

Concerning this clone: Other nucleotide sequences from this sample produce the same CDR3. The chain uses TRBV28 and TRBJ2-4, with 7 bases matching TRBD2. Trimming cost V 5 bases and J 0 bases; bases outside gene matches: 7. Germline CDR1 and CDR2: MDHEN and SYDVKM. This CDR3 has 16 amino acids. The chain's CDR3 is CASSEGLGLAKNIQYF. The CDR3 nucleotides read TGTGCCAGCAGTGAAGGACTAGGACTAGCCAAAAACATTCAGTACTTC.

A few counts support this clone. The chain carries TRBV7-2 and TRBJ2-5; tentatively, D is TRBD1 (6 bases). Between the trimmed V and J ends, which lost 0 bases and 5 bases, there was a span of 19 bases. Germline V gene sequence: CDR1 SGHTA, CDR2 FQGNSA. The CDR3 is 17 residues long. In nucleotides, the CDR3 is TGTGCCAGCAGCTTAGCGGGAAGGGGGAACGTAGGGGAGACCCAGTACTTC. Translated: CASSLAGRGNVGETQYF.

This clone occurred a few times. The CDR3 coding sequence is TGTGCCACCAGCAGCTACAGGGGCGCAGATACGCAGTATTTT. This codes for CATSSYRGADTQYF. The V and J genes are TRBV15 and TRBJ2-3; TRBD1 agrees at 7 bases. V trimming: 3 bases; J trimming: 4 bases; junction bases outside the gene matches: 4. The V gene's germline CDR1 is LNHNV and CDR2 YYDKDF (reference sequence). The CDR3 runs 14 residues.

This clone was detected a few times. This chain connects TRBV15 to TRBJ2-5; D gene unclear. Trimming left V 0 bases short and J 5 bases short, with 13 bases between. Germline loops: CDR1 LNHNV, CDR2 YYDKDF (reference sequence). The CDR3 is made up of 15 amino acids. CDR3 in DNA: TGTGCCACCAGCAGAGATCTCCCAAAGTGGGAGACCCAGTACTTC. Its translation is CATSRDLPKWETQYF.

The chain recombines TRBV25-1 with TRBJ2-5; D may correspond to TRBD1 or TRBD2 (5 bases each). The CDR3 loop spans 16 amino acids. The germline CDR1 and CDR2 sequences are MGHDK and SYGVNS. V was shortened by 4 bases and J by 2 bases, with 17 bases between the two germline ends. CDR3 in amino acids: CASSGGTMGPQETQYF. CDR3 DNA sequence: TGTGCCAGCAGTGGGGGAACGATGGGACCTCAAGAGACCCAGTACTTC.

This clone was detected only a few times. The rearrangement links TRBV15 to TRBJ2-1, with 7 positions matching TRBD2. Trimming cost V 2 bases and J 14 bases; bases outside gene matches: 6. Germline values: CDR1 LNHNV, CDR2 YYDKDF (reference sequence). The CDR3 runs 12 residues. For the CDR3, the DNA is TGTGCCACCAGCAGAAGACTAGCCGAGAAGTTCTTC. Amino acids: CATSRRLAEKFF.

The chain has TRBV11-3 and TRBJ2-3; 8 nucleotides line up with TRBD2. The CDR3 extends over 13 amino acids. The junction had 2 bases not matched to a gene; V was cut back by 5 bases and J by 4 bases. The germline gives CDR1 SGHNT, CDR2 YENEEA. The CDR3 loop reads CASSPGLADTQYF. Written as DNA, the CDR3 is TGTGCCAGCAGCCCGGGACTAGCAGATACGCAGTATTTT.

This clone was seen more than once but under ten times. The chain carries TRBV19 and TRBJ1-1, with D unresolved. CDR3 length equals 14 residues. Germline V gene data show CDR1 as LNHDA and CDR2 as SQIVND (reference sequence). The V gene lost 7 bases and the J gene lost 5 bases, with 17 bases spanning the gap. The CDR3 bases are TGTGCCAGTACCTCGGGGAGTAAGAGGACTGAAGCTTTCTTT. As protein: CASTSGSKRTEAFF.

This clone occurred a few times. The V and J genes are TRBV9 and TRBJ1-2, with D possibly TRBD1 on 5 matching bases. The length of the CDR3 is 13 residues. CDR1 SGDLS and CDR2 YYNGEE come from the germline V gene. Trimming cost V 5 bases and J 7 bases, with 15 bases left between them. CDR3 sequence: CASSSGSSSGYTF. As DNA, the CDR3 is TGTGCCAGCAGTTCAGGGTCATCGAGTGGCTACACCTTC.

The chain employs TRBV14 and TRBJ1-1; no reliable D call. This CDR3 contains 13 residues. With 1 base removed from V and 4 bases from J, the gap between germline ends came to 7 bases. In germline, CDR1 is SGHDN, CDR2 FVKESK. This CDR3 reads CASSQGWTTEAFF. CDR3 in DNA: TGTGCCAGCAGCCAAGGGTGGACCACTGAAGCTTTCTTT.

This chain uses TRBV14 with TRBJ2-3; D might be TRBD2 (5 bases). Germline values: CDR1 SGHDN, CDR2 FVKESK. The CDR3 has 14 amino acids. With 4 bases removed from V and 2 bases from J, the gap between germline ends came to 10 bases. The CDR3 sequence: CASSRRGPTDTQYF. DNA for the CDR3: TGTGCCAGCAGCCGCCGAGGGCCCACAGATACGCAGTATTTT.

This clone was seen only a few times. V usage is TRBV10-3 and J usage is TRBJ1-2; D perhaps matches TRBD1 (5 bases). The CDR3 loop spans 14 amino acids. Germline assignment: CDR1 ENHRY and CDR2 SYGVKD. Trimming took 3 bases from V and 6 from J, leaving 14 bases between them. The CDR3 protein is CAISDQGPYDGYTF. CDR3 nucleotides: TGTGCCATCAGTGATCAGGGCCCCTATGATGGCTACACCTTC.

The chain combines TRBV28 with TRBJ2-5; possible D gene TRBD2, 6 bases. Trimming removed 5 bases at V and 6 bases at J, with 16 bases between. Germline V CDR1 and CDR2: MDHEN, SYDVKM. The CDR3 covers 14 residues. The CDR3 protein is CASSVASALKTQYF. In DNA, the CDR3 is TGTGCCAGCAGTGTTGCTAGCGCTTTGAAGACCCAGTACTTC.

The V call is TRBV9, the J call TRBJ2-7; TRBD2 matches at 10 bases. With V trimmed by 1 base and J by 5 bases, 3 bases remained unmatched. The germline gives CDR1 SGDLS, CDR2 YYNGEE. This CDR3 has 14 residues. DNA of the CDR3: TGTGCCAGCAGCGTAACTAGCGGGAACAACGAGCAGTACTTC. It specifies CASSVTSGNNEQYF.

This chain joins TRBV10-3 and TRBJ2-1; TRBD2 aligns across 11 bases. Germline CDR1 reads ENHRY; CDR2 reads SYGVKD. The length of the CDR3 is 17 residues. The V segment lost 3 bases and the J segment 4 bases; nucleotides outside the gene matches: 8. The CDR3 DNA is TGTGCCATCAGTGATGGGACTAGCGGACTTTTTTACAATGAGCAGTTCTTC. Protein product: CAISDGTSGLFYNEQFF.

The J gene is TRBJ2-4, the V gene TRBV7-9; D ambiguous. The CDR3 is 14 amino acids. Per the germline V gene, CDR1 is SEHNR and CDR2 is FQNEAQ (reference sequence). Trimming took 2 bases from V and 0 from J, leaving 5 bases between them. CDR3 amino acids: CASSLYPAKNIQYF. CDR3 nucleotides: TGTGCCAGCAGCTTATATCCAGCCAAAAACATTCAGTACTTC.

The rearrangement links TRBV4-2 to TRBJ2-7; D is undetermined. There are 12 residues in the CDR3. Deletions cut 0 bases from V and 10 bases from J, with 10 bases between. Per the germline V gene, CDR1 is LGHNA and CDR2 is YNFKEQ. The CDR3 reads CASSQDQSVQYF. CDR3 sequence (DNA): TGTGCCAGCAGCCAAGATCAGTCAGTACAGTACTTC.